The 30 T cell receptor beta chains presented below share a single source sample, sequenced in a study of shared clonotypes between healthy human individuals. Method: immunoSEQ multiplex PCR; TCRdb's copy keeps in-frame clones and lacks some. The sample yields roughly 2.2 million clones, approximately 95% seen once. Sequenced input: naive CD4+ T cells from PBMCs. Subset: CD45RA+ positively selected. The receptors shown here come from a young man in good health. Some clones in this sample may be carry-over from other donors' samples.

The chain carries TRBV7-9 and TRBJ2-7, with TRBD1 identical over 9 bases. Germline loops: CDR1 SEHNR, CDR2 FQNEAQ (reference sequence). V lost 5 bases, J lost 2 bases, and 10 bases stayed unmatched. The CDR3 covers 16 residues. CDR3 in DNA: TGTGCCAGCAGCGTGAGAACCGGGACAGGGACCTACGAGCAGTACTTC. Translated: CASSVRTGTGTYEQYF.

The chain couples TRBV29-1 to TRBJ2-3; weak D call: TRBD2 (6 bases). Per germline, CDR1 SQVTM and CDR2 ANQGSEA. This CDR3 has 14 residues. V dropped 4 bases and J dropped 4 bases, with 15 bases sitting between them. DNA of the CDR3: TGCAGCGTTGGAGGGCGGGGAGTCCCAGATACGCAGTATTTT. Translation gives CSVGGRGVPDTQYF.

The rearrangement joins TRBV29-1 to TRBJ2-5, with a weak D call TRBD1 (8 bases). The DNA end is a closer match to TRBJ2-7, so the J assignment may be wrong. The CDR3 is made up of 15 amino acids. Germline CDR1 SQVTM, CDR2 ANQGSEA. Here the CDR3 DNA reads TGCAGCGTTGGGCGGAACAGGGGGGGACCCTACGAGCAGTACTTC. Translating it yields CSVGRNRGGPYEQYF.

The chain employs TRBV27 and TRBJ1-4; D is uncertain. The CDR3 is 13 amino acids. The V gene's germline CDR1 is MNHEY and CDR2 SMNVEV (reference sequence). V dropped 7 bases and J dropped 11 bases, with 17 bases sitting between them. This CDR3 is CASTTGVAGKLFF. The CDR3 DNA reads TGTGCCAGCACAACCGGGGTTGCCGGGAAACTGTTTTTT.

This sequence joins TRBV5-5 and TRBJ2-3, with unresolved D. Germline loops: CDR1 SGHKS, CDR2 YYEKEE (reference sequence). The V end lost 3 bases, the J end lost 0 bases, and 8 bases lay between the germline ends. The CDR3 spans 14 residues. CDR3: CASSSGPSTDTQYF. CDR3 bases: TGTGCCAGCAGCTCTGGACCTAGCACAGATACGCAGTATTTT.

The chain carries TRBV4-2 and TRBJ2-3; a possible D gene is TRBD1 (6 bases). The V end lost 6 bases, the J end lost 5 bases, and 21 bases lay between the germline ends. Germline values: CDR1 LGHNA, CDR2 YNFKEQ. The length of the CDR3 is 16 residues. CDR3 nucleotide sequence: TGTGCCAGCAGGCCTAGGGGTTTAGGGGGAGAAGATACGCAGTATTTT. As protein: CASRPRGLGGEDTQYF.

Points on this clone: The sample carries other DNA sequences with the same CDR3. The chain uses TRBV7-2 and TRBJ2-1, with D unclear. Trimming cost V 2 bases and J 3 bases, with 11 bases left between them. The CDR3 totals 15 residues. Germline loops: CDR1 SGHTA, CDR2 FQGNSA. The CDR3 loop is CASSLLGSDYNEQFF. DNA for the CDR3: TGTGCCAGCAGCTTATTAGGGTCGGACTACAATGAGCAGTTCTTC.

In DNA form, the CDR3 reads TGTGCCTGGAGTGTTCGGACATGGGGGGACGAGCAGTACTTC. Translating gives CAWSVRTWGDEQYF. The V call is TRBV30, the J call TRBJ2-7; the D gene is possibly TRBD2 (6 bases). The germline CDR1 and CDR2 sequences are GTSNPN and SVGIG (reference sequence). The V gene lost 0 bases and the J gene lost 5 bases, with 14 bases spanning the gap. This CDR3 region has 14 residues.

This clone was counted once. The chain recombines TRBV10-3 with TRBJ2-5; TRBD1 or TRBD2 may be the D gene (7 bases each). CDR3 length: 16 residues. The ends were cut back, 0 bases at V and 4 bases at J, with 15 bases in the middle. CDR1 and CDR2 (germline): ENHRY, SYGVKD. Here the CDR3 DNA reads TGTGCCATCAGTGAGTCAAACAGGGGAGGGGGAGAGACCCAGTACTTC. It yields the protein CAISESNRGGGETQYF.

The rearrangement uses TRBV7-2 and TRBJ2-7, with D possibly TRBD2 on 6 matching bases. V lost 5 bases and J lost 10, with 12 bases in between. The CDR3 length is 11 residues. In germline, CDR1 is SGHTA, CDR2 FQGNSA. The CDR3 reads CASSPRERQYF. CDR3 sequence (DNA): TGTGCCAGCAGCCCCCGGGAGAGACAGTACTTC. Variable domain in full (rest from reference TRBV7-2 and TRBJ2-7): GAGVSQSPSNKVTEKGKDVELRCDPISGHTALYWYRQSLGQGLEFLIYFQGNSAPDKSGLPSDRFSAERTGGSVSTLTIQRTQQEDSAVYLCASSPRERQYFGPGTRLTVT.

A note on this clone: This sample also contains other DNA sequences that code for the same CDR3. The chain has TRBV5-4 and TRBJ1-5, with no clear D. With 1 base removed from V and 7 bases from J, the gap between germline ends came to 6 bases. CDR1 and CDR2 from the germline V gene are SGHNT and YYREEE (reference sequence). The CDR3 spans 12 residues. This CDR3 is CASSLLGQPQHF. The CDR3 DNA follows: TGTGCCAGCAGCTTGCTGGGGCAGCCCCAGCATTTT. Full variable domain (rest looked up from reference TRBV5-4 and TRBJ1-5): ETGVTQSPTHLIKTRGQQVTLRCSSQSGHNTVSWYQQALGQGPQFIFQYYREEENGRGNFPPRFSGLQFPNYSSELNVNALELDDSALYLCASSLLGQPQHFGDGTRLSIL.

The V call is TRBV2, the J call TRBJ2-5; 7 nucleotides line up with TRBD2. The CDR3 spans 16 residues. V dropped 3 bases and J dropped 5; count of bases not matched to a gene: 12. Germline V gene lookup returns CDR1 SNHLY and CDR2 FYNNEI. As DNA, the CDR3 is TGTGCCAGCAGTGAGGAGGGCGGGAGATCGGGGGAGACCCAGTACTTC. Protein sequence: CASSEEGGRSGETQYF.

The chain joins TRBV9 to TRBJ1-2, with D perhaps TRBD1 (6 bases). The germline CDR1 and CDR2 sequences are SGDLS and YYNGEE. V lost 5 bases, J lost 4 bases, and 12 bases lay in between. CDR3 length: 13 residues. The CDR3 DNA follows: TGTGCCAGCAGAGCACAGGGAAGCTATGGCTACACCTTC. Translated: CASRAQGSYGYTF.

The genes are TRBV6-5 and TRBJ2-3; 8 nucleotides match TRBD2. With V trimmed by 0 bases and J by 8 bases, 1 base remained unmatched. There are 13 residues in the CDR3. Germline CDR1 is MNHEY and CDR2 is SVGAGI. The CDR3 here is CASSYSRGGTQYF. The CDR3 DNA is TGTGCCAGCAGTTACTCCCGGGGGGGTACGCAGTATTTT.

This chain uses TRBV7-8 with TRBJ2-4; D remains unclear. V was shortened by 5 bases and J by 7 bases, with 9 bases between the two germline ends. Germline CDR1 reads SGHVS; CDR2 reads FQNEAQ. This CDR3 spans 12 amino acids. The CDR3 sequence: CASSLDANIQYF. Here the CDR3 DNA reads TGTGCCAGCAGCCTCGACGCGAACATTCAGTACTTC.

This sequence joins TRBV12-5 and TRBJ1-5, with D unclear. CDR1 and CDR2 from the germline V gene are LGHNT and FRNRAP. V was clipped by 3 bases and J by 4 bases, with 7 bases between them. The CDR3 is 13 residues long. The CDR3 here is CASGFGQNQPQHF. The CDR3, as DNA: TGTGCTAGTGGTTTTGGTCAGAATCAGCCCCAGCATTTT.

The rearrangement links TRBV4-2 to TRBJ2-3; 13 positions match TRBD2. CDR3 length equals 21 residues. Germline-derived CDR1 and CDR2 are LGHNA and YNFKEQ. The ends lost 0 bases at V and 0 bases at J; junction bases unmatched: 12. The CDR3 protein is CASSQELTSGRGYISTDTQYF. The CDR3 coding sequence is TGTGCCAGCAGCCAAGAACTTACTAGCGGGAGGGGCTATATTAGCACAGATACGCAGTATTTT.

A remark on this clone: One end of the junction fails to match germline, which may point to a read error. The chain joins TRBV5-1 to TRBJ2-7; D gene uncertain. The CDR3 has 17 amino acids. The germline V gene has CDR1 SGHRS and CDR2 YFSETQ. In DNA form, the CDR3 reads TGCGCCAGCAGTTTGGGCATCGATTGGTCGTTCGACTACGAGCAGTACTTC. Its protein is CASSLGIDWSFDYEQYF.

The chain is built from TRBV7-7 and TRBJ1-4, with D possibly being TRBD1 (6 bases). Deletions cut 8 bases from V and 7 bases from J, with 20 bases between. The CDR3 runs to 15 residues. Germline V gives CDR1 SSHAT, CDR2 FNYEAQ (reference sequence). The CDR3 coding sequence is TGTGCCAGCCGACGGTCGGAACAGGGATCTGAAAAACTGTTTTTT. Translated: CASRRSEQGSEKLFF.

On this clone itself: Other DNA sequences in this sample translate to the same CDR3. V gene TRBV18 combines with J gene TRBJ1-1; D may be TRBD1 (6 bases). CDR1 and CDR2 (germline): KGHSH, LQKENI. CDR3 size: 13 residues. The V end was cut by 6 bases, the J end by 2 bases, with 10 bases between. CDR3 in DNA: TGTGCCAGCTCGTCGGGACAAAACACTGAAGCTTTCTTT. The encoded protein is CASSSGQNTEAFF.

V is TRBV15 and J is TRBJ2-4, with D maybe TRBD1 (6 bases). Germline values: CDR1 LNHNV, CDR2 YYDKDF (reference sequence). The CDR3 has 14 residues. The ends were cut back, 0 bases at V and 8 bases at J, with 11 bases in the middle. The CDR3 nucleotides are TGTGCCACCAGCAGAGATAGGGGGTTGGACATTCAGTACTTC. Its protein product is CATSRDRGLDIQYF.

J is TRBJ2-7 and V is TRBV4-2; perhaps TRBD2 as D (6 bases). The germline V and J ends were trimmed by 0 bases and 2 bases, with 14 bases remaining between them. The CDR3 has 16 amino acids. Germline V gene data show CDR1 as LGHNA and CDR2 as YNFKEQ. CDR3 DNA: TGTGCCAGCAGCCAAGATTCCCCGGGAGAAGCCTACGAGCAGTACTTC. Protein: CASSQDSPGEAYEQYF.

The V gene is TRBV12-5, the J gene TRBJ1-2; D is ambiguous. Between the trimmed V and J ends, which lost 3 bases and 3 bases, there was a span of 11 bases. Germline CDR1 reads LGHNT; CDR2 reads FRNRAP. This CDR3 region has 14 residues. DNA of the CDR3: TGTGCTAGTGGTTTTGGAAACGGCTACTATGGCTACACCTTC. This encodes CASGFGNGYYGYTF.

Note on this clone: Other DNA sequences from this sample encode an identical CDR3 as well. This chain joins TRBV28 and TRBJ2-1, with D possibly being TRBD1 (6 bases). Germline-derived CDR1 and CDR2 are MDHEN and SYDVKM. This CDR3 has 13 residues. Trimming removed 2 bases from V and 6 bases from J, with 8 bases in between. The CDR3 region is CASSLGGLNEQFF. The CDR3, as DNA: TGTGCCAGCAGTTTAGGGGGCCTCAATGAGCAGTTCTTC.

The J gene is TRBJ2-1, the V gene TRBV11-1; 8 bases are a match to TRBD1. V lost 5 bases to trimming and J lost 7 bases; unmatched junction nucleotides: 10. CDR1 and CDR2 (germline): SGHAT, FQDESV (reference sequence). This CDR3 has 15 residues. CDR3: CASSASQGARNEQFF. The CDR3 DNA follows: TGTGCCAGCAGCGCAAGTCAGGGGGCGCGGAATGAGCAGTTCTTC.

The J gene is TRBJ1-2, the V gene TRBV30; D is ambiguous. The CDR3 runs 12 residues. In germline, CDR1 is GTSNPN, CDR2 SVGIG (reference sequence). V was cut by 0 bases and J by 4 bases, with 6 bases left in between. CDR3 DNA sequence: TGTGCCTGGAGTGTAAACAGCTATGGCTACACCTTC. It is translated as CAWSVNSYGYTF.

This clone was counted a single time. V gene TRBV6-1 combines with J gene TRBJ2-7; 9 nucleotides align to TRBD1. CDR1 and CDR2 (germline): MNHNS, SASEGT. CDR3 length equals 12 residues. Germline trimming cut 11 bases from V and 2 bases from J; bases unmatched to any gene: 4. The CDR3: CAVYRGPYEQYF. The CDR3 nucleotides are TGTGCCGTGTACAGGGGGCCCTACGAGCAGTACTTC.

The chain links TRBV5-5 to TRBJ2-3; 9 bases map to TRBD1. Germline CDR1 is SGHKS and CDR2 is YYEKEE (reference sequence). The CDR3 is 14 amino acids. Trimming removed 2 bases from V and 6 bases from J; junction bases left unmatched: 4. The CDR3 loop is CASSLGQGYDTQYF. Here the CDR3 DNA reads TGTGCCAGCAGCTTAGGACAGGGGTACGATACGCAGTATTTT.

The chain recombines TRBV9 with TRBJ2-2; the D call may be TRBD1 or TRBD2 (5 bases each). The CDR3 runs to 16 residues. Germline V gene lookup returns CDR1 SGDLS and CDR2 YYNGEE. V lost 0 bases and J lost 3, with 12 bases in between. CDR3 loop: CASSVGWGLDTGELFF. In DNA, the CDR3 is TGTGCCAGCAGCGTAGGGTGGGGGTTGGACACCGGGGAGCTGTTTTTT.

The chain couples TRBV11-3 to TRBJ2-2; the D gene could be TRBD1 or TRBD2 (5 bases each). Germline V gene data show CDR1 as SGHNT and CDR2 as YENEEA. CDR3 length: 18 residues. Between the trimmed V and J ends, which lost 3 bases and 2 bases, there was a span of 19 bases. The CDR3 sequence is CASSLGHGSSPNTGELFF. The CDR3, as DNA: TGTGCCAGCAGCTTGGGGCATGGGAGTAGCCCTAACACCGGGGAGCTGTTTTTT.